This T cell receptor beta chain is drawn from a study of blood T cells in healthy people across ages. This clonotype has a count of ten or more. Donors were healthy Caucasian individuals from Russia aged about 6 to 100. Total RNA amounts of at least 5 micrograms were extracted per sample. CDR1 and CDR2 (germline): MGHRA, YSYEKL. Trimming shortened V by 1 base and J by 8 bases, and 11 bases separated the two germline ends. The CDR3 length is 13 residues. With a J-beta primer mix and a sample-barcoded 5' primer, a second PCR ran about 7 to 12 cycles. Individual samples furnished no less than 3 million CDR3-containing paired-end reads apiece. TCRdb reprocessed the 5' RACE reads via MiXCR and lists one record per CDR3 protein. Among about 760,000 distinct CDR3 sequences, 56% were seen once, and the ten largest hold roughly 24%.

The sequencing sample was made of blood. The chain employs TRBV4-1 and TRBJ1-2; D is uncertain. This TCR was sampled from a man aged 35 to 55 in good health. The CDR3 bases are TGCGCCAGCAGCCAAGTCATAGGCGAAGGCTACACCTTC. It yields the protein CASSQVIGEGYTF.